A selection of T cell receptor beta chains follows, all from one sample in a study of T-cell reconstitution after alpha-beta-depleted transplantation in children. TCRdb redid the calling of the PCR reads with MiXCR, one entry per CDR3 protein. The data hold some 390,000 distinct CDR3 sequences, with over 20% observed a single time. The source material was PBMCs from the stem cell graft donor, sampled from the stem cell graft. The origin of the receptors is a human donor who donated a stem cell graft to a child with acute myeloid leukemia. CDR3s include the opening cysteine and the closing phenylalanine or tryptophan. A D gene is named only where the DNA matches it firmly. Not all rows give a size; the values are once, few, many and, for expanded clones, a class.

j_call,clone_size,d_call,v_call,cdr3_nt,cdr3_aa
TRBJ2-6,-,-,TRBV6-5,TGTGCCAGCAGTTTGTGGCCCTCTGGGGCCAACGTCCTGACTTTC,CASSLWPSGANVLTF
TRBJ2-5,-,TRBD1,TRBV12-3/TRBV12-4,TGTGCCAGCAGCCCCCCAGCGGACCCAGGGGGGACCCAGTACTTC,CASSPPADPGGTQYF
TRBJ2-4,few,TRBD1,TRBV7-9,TGTGCCAGCAGCCTATCGGGACAGGGAAACATTCAGTACTTC,CASSLSGQGNIQYF
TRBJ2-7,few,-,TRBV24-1,TGTGCCACCAGTGCCGGCGGGCAGACCTACGAGCAGTACTTC,CATSAGGQTYEQYF
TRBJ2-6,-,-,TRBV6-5,TGTGCCAGCAGTTACGTTTGGTCCTCTGGGGCCAACGTCCTGACTTTC,CASSYVWSSGANVLTF
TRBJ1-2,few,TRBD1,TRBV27,TGTGCCAGCAGCCTCGGACAGGCCGATCTTCGGGGCTACACCTTC,CASSLGQADLRGYTF
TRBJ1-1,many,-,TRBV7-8,TGTGCCAGCAGCTTAGCCCAAGGGAGCTGGGAAGCTTTCTTT,CASSLAQGSWEAFF
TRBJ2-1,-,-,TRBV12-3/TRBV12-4,TGTGCCAGCAGTTCCATACAGGACAGTTTCTACAATGAGCAGTTCTTC,CASSSIQDSFYNEQFF
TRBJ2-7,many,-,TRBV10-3,TGTGCCATCGGAGGACAAGACTACGAGCAGTACTTC,CAIGGQDYEQYF
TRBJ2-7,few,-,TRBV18,TGTGCCAGCTCACCATCCGTGCAGGGCGAGCAGTACTTC,CASSPSVQGEQYF
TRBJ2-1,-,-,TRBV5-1,TGCGCCAGCAGCTTGGCTGGGCTCAATGAGCAGTTCTTC,CASSLAGLNEQFF
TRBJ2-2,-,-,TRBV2,TGTGCCAGCAGTGAAGTCCGGGAAGACCTCCGGAGCGCCGGGGAGCTGTTTTTT,CASSEVREDLRSAGELFF
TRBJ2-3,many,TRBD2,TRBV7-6,TGTGCCAGCAGCTTAATTGGTGGACTAGCGGGAGAGGCGCAGTATTTT,CASSLIGGLAGEAQYF
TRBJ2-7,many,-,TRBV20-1,TGCAGTGCTAGAATGGACTCCTCCTACGAGCAGTACTTC,CSARMDSSYEQYF
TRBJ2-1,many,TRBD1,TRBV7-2,TGTGCCAGCAGCCGAAGACAGGGGATGGTTGAGCAGTTCTTC,CASSRRQGMVEQFF
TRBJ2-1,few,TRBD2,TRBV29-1,TGCAGCGTTGGGGAGACTAGCGGGAGGGCCGATGAGCAGTTCTTC,CSVGETSGRADEQFF
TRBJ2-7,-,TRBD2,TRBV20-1,TGCAGTGCTAGAGATATGAGACTAGCGGGTGTGGAGCAGTACTTC,CSARDMRLAGVEQYF
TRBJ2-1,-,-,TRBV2,TGTGCCAGCAGTTTATTTCCCGGGCCGGGTGGAAAAAACAATGAGCAGTTCTTC,CASSLFPGPGGKNNEQFF
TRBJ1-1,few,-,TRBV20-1,TGCAGTGCTAGTCCCTCCTGGGGCTCCGGGTCGGGCACTGAAGCTTTCTTT,CSASPSWGSGSGTEAFF
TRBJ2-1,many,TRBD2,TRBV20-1,TGCAGTGCCAGGGGAGTGGTACTAGCGGGAGGAAATGAGCAGTTCTTC,CSARGVVLAGGNEQFF
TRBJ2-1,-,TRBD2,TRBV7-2,TGTGCCAGCAGCCCGAAGAGCGGGAGGATCTACAATGAGCAGTTCTTC,CASSPKSGRIYNEQFF
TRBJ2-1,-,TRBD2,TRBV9,TGTGCCAGCAGCGTAGACAGAGCGGGATACAATGAGCAGTTCTTC,CASSVDRAGYNEQFF
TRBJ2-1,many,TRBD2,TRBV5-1,TGCGCCAGCAGCCCCCCGATGGCGGGAGCAAGTGAGCAGTTCTTC,CASSPPMAGASEQFF
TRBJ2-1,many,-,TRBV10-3,TGTGCCATCAGTGAGGGCAACAATGAGCAGTTCTTC,CAISEGNNEQFF
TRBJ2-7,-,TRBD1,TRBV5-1,TGCGCCAGCAGCCGTGGACAGACAGGGGTAGGTAGCGAGCAGTACTTC,CASSRGQTGVGSEQYF
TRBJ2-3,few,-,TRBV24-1,TGTGCCACCAGTGCGCTCGACGGGGATACGCAGTATTTT,CATSALDGDTQYF
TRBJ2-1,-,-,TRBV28,TGTGCCAGCAGTTCTCCCCTAGGGGCCGCACGGGCGTTTTACAATGAGCAGTTCTTC,CASSSPLGAARAFYNEQFF
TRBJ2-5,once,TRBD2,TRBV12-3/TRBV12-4,TGTGCCAGCAGTCGTCCCTCTCAAGCGGGAGGCGGGGAGACCCAGTACTTC,CASSRPSQAGGGETQYF
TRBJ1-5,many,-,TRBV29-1,TGCAGCGTTGGTGAAGGAGCTTATAGCAATCAGCCCCAGCATTTT,CSVGEGAYSNQPQHF
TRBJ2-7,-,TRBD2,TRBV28,TGTGCCAGCAAACCTCCGGGACTAGCGGGAGGGGAGTCCTCCTACGAGCAGTACTTC,CASKPPGLAGGESSYEQYF
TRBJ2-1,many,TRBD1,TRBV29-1,TGCAGCGTTGAAGGGCCGGGACAGGGGAGGAACGATGAGCAGTTCTTC,CSVEGPGQGRNDEQFF
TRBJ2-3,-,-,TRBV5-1,TGCGCCAGCAGCTTGGCTGCGGGACCGAGCACAGATACGCAGTATTTT,CASSLAAGPSTDTQYF
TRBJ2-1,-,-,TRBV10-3,TGTGCCATCAGTGAGTCTATGGGTTACAATGAGCAGTTCTTC,CAISESMGYNEQFF
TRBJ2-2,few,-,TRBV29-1,TGCAGCGCCCTTACCCCTCTAAACACCGGGGAGCTGTTTTTT,CSALTPLNTGELFF
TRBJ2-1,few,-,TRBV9,TGTGCCAGCAGCTCAGATGGGCTAGACTACAATGAGCAGTTCTTC,CASSSDGLDYNEQFF
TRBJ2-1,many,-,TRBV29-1,TGCAGCGTTGGACGTCTAGCGAATGAGCAGTTCTTC,CSVGRLANEQFF
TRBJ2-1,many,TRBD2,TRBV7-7,TGTGCTAGCAGCTTAGGGGAGGGCAATGAGCAGTTCTTC,CASSLGEGNEQFF
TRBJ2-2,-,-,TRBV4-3,TGCGCCAGCAGCCAAGATAAGGAGGTCGTCGGGGAGCTGTTTTTT,CASSQDKEVVGELFF
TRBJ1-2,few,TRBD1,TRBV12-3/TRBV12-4,TGTGCCAGCAGGGGCCCAGACAGGGGCAACTATGGCTACACCTTC,CASRGPDRGNYGYTF
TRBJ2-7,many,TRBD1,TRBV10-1,TGCGCCAGGAAGACAGGGTCCAGCTACGAGCAGTACTTC,CARKTGSSYEQYF
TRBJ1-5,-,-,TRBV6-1,TGTGCCAGCAGTACGACAAGCTATAGCAATCAGCCCCAGCATTTT,CASSTTSYSNQPQHF
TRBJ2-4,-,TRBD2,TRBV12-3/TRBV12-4,TGTGCCAGCAGTCCCCCGGGACTAGCGGGAGGGCTCCCTAGGAACATTCAGTACTTC,CASSPPGLAGGLPRNIQYF
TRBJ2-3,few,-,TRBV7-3,TGTGCCAGCAGCCCCTCTCCCACTAGCACAGATACGCAGTATTTT,CASSPSPTSTDTQYF
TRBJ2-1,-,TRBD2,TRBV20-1,TGCAGTGCTAGAGATGAGTGGACTAGCGGGACCTACAATGAGCAGTTCTTC,CSARDEWTSGTYNEQFF
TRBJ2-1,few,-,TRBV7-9,TGTGCCAGCAGCCGGAGGGGGGGGGACTTATCTCACAATGAGCAGTTCTTC,CASSRRGGDLSHNEQFF
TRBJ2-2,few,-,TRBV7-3,TGTGCCAGCAGCGTAGATTATAGGGGCGGGGAGCTGTTTTTT,CASSVDYRGGELFF
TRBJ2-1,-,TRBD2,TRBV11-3,TGTGCCAGCAGCTCAACTAGCGGGCGGTTCTCCTACAATGAGCAGTTCTTC,CASSSTSGRFSYNEQFF
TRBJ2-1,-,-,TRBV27,TGTGCCAGCAGTTTATTGGCAGGGAGTACCTACAATGAGCAGTTCTTC,CASSLLAGSTYNEQFF
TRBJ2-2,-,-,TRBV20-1,TGCAGTGCTATCCTTCTAGAGACCACCGGGGAGCTGTTTTTT,CSAILLETTGELFF
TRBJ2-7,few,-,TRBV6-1,TGTGCCAGCACTCTCATTCCACCATCCCGGGACACCCCCTACGAGCAGTACTTC,CASTLIPPSRDTPYEQYF
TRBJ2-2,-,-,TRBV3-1,TGTGCCAGCAGCCAAGGGCTACGGACCGGGGAGCTGTTTTTT,CASSQGLRTGELFF
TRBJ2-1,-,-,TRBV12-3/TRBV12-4,TGTGCCAGCCGAACCGGGGTCGCCCTCAATGAGCAGTTCTTC,CASRTGVALNEQFF
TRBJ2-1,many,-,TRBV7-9,TGTGCCAGCAGCTTACTCGGGGACGCAACCTACAATGAGCAGTTCTTC,CASSLLGDATYNEQFF
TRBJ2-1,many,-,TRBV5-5,TGTGCCAGCAGCTTGGATAGCGGTTACAATGAGCAGTTCTTC,CASSLDSGYNEQFF